The subject of this entry is one T cell receptor beta chain. What it binds is unknown. The sample is drawn from a study of shared clonotypes between healthy human individuals. The CDR3 consists of 15 residues. Germline V gene lookup returns CDR1 MNHEY and CDR2 SMNVEV (reference sequence). With V trimmed by 6 bases and J by 5 bases, 7 bases remained unmatched. It was across several immunoSEQ plates that each subset's genomic DNA was evenly split. Repertoires were generated with immunoSEQ multiplex PCR, while TCRdb's copy carries only in-frame clones and drops some. Here the sample spans roughly 700,000 clones, less than 95% being singletons. Study-wide points: Sampling involved blood alone; tissue repertoires likely differ. With a handful of donors compared, around 5% of naive CD4 clonotypes were shared.

The clonotype was recovered from a young man in good health. Some clones in this sample may be carry-over from other donors' samples. The specimen was memory CD8+ T cells from PBMCs. Specified subset: CD45RO+ cells pooled with CCR7-negative TemRA cells. J is TRBJ2-1 and V is TRBV27; 10 bases fit TRBD1. The CDR3 DNA follows: TGTGCCAGCAGATACCGGGACAGGGGTAACAATGAGCAGTTCTTC. It codes for CASRYRDRGNNEQFF.